This passage covers 3 T cell receptor beta chains from one sample sequenced in a study of CD4 T cells in relation to SARS-CoV-2 and coronaviruses. The antigens of these receptors remain unknown. Unexposed donor CD4+ T cells date from about 2011-2018, before the COVID-19 pandemic. The cells were cultured for under twelve days before CD4+ T cells were isolated. The table came from immunoSEQ multiplex PCR; TCRdb's copy has only in-frame clones and leaves some out. The sample lists more than 15,000 clones; roughly 80% were seen once. Sequencing was performed on CD4+ T cells from PBMCs, cultured in vitro. The origin of the receptors is a human donor in good health.

The rearrangement uses TRBV6-5 and TRBJ2-3; no clear D. The CDR3 extends over 13 amino acids. V was clipped by 2 bases and J by 6 bases, with 9 bases between them. Germline loops: CDR1 MNHEY, CDR2 SVGAGI. The CDR3 loop is CASSYHLDDTQYF. CDR3 nucleotide sequence: TGTGCCAGCAGTTACCATCTCGACGATACGCAGTATTTT.

The V gene is TRBV9, the J gene TRBJ2-1, with 13 bases fitting TRBD2. The junction had 6 bases not matched to a gene; V was cut back by 4 bases and J by 8 bases. This CDR3 is 15 amino acids long. Looked up from germline, CDR1 is SGDLS and CDR2 is YYNGEE. The CDR3 coding sequence is TGTGCCAGCAGCATCGGGACTAGCGGGGTGGATGAGCAGTTCTTC. Translated: CASSIGTSGVDEQFF.

The gene calls are TRBV10-1 and TRBJ1-5; D unclear. V dropped 0 bases and J dropped 1 base, with 10 bases sitting between them. Looked up from germline, CDR1 is WNHNN and CDR2 is SYGVQD (reference sequence). The CDR3 is made up of 16 amino acids. The DNA of the CDR3 is TGCGCCAGCAGTGAGTCGCCAACGAGGAGCAATCAGCCCCAGCATTTT. Its protein product is CASSESPTRSNQPQHF.